Following are 23 T cell receptor beta chains from one sample sequenced in a study of OX40 agonist ivuxolimab in advanced cancers. The assay was immunoSEQ multiplex PCR, and TCRdb's table has in-frame clones only and misses some. The sample holds 82,000 or so clones, roughly 92% seen once. Sequenced here: CD4+ or CD8+ T cells sorted from blood, sampled in a trial of the OX40 agonist ivuxolimab. Receptor source: an adult with an advanced solid tumor such as melanoma, head and neck, liver or kidney cancer.

A single count supports this clone. The CDR3 sequence: CASSAGTQETQYF. The CDR3 coding sequence is TGTGCCAGCAGTGCCGGGACACAAGAGACCCAGTACTTC. The rearrangement links TRBV6-6 to TRBJ2-5; possible D gene TRBD1, 6 bases. V lost 5 bases and J lost 2, with 9 bases in between. The CDR3 sequence is 13 residues long. Per germline, CDR1 MNHNY and CDR2 SVGAGI (reference sequence).

A few counts support this clone. The chain combines TRBV5-6 with TRBJ2-1; D possibly corresponds to TRBD1 (6 bases). With 4 bases removed from V and 7 bases from J, the gap between germline ends came to 18 bases. The CDR3 extends over 15 amino acids. Germline assignment: CDR1 SGHDT and CDR2 YYEEEE. CDR3 amino acids: CASSIQGLSGNEQFF. For the CDR3, the DNA is TGTGCCAGCAGCATACAGGGCCTTTCTGGTAATGAGCAGTTCTTC.

V usage is TRBV18 and J usage is TRBJ2-5; a possible D gene is TRBD1 (6 bases). Germline loops: CDR1 KGHSH, CDR2 LQKENI. The V end lost 1 base, the J end lost 5 bases, and 11 bases lay between the germline ends. CDR3 length equals 14 residues. As DNA, the CDR3 is TGTGCCAGCTCACCACTGGGGGCGCAGGAGACCCAGTACTTC. This gives the protein CASSPLGAQETQYF. The whole variable domain, filled in from reference TRBV18 and TRBJ2-5, reads NAGVMQNPRHLVRRRGQEARLRCSPMKGHSHVYWYRQLPEEGLKFMVYLQKENIIDESGMPKERFSAEFPKEGPSILRIQQVVRGDSAAYFCASSPLGAQETQYFGPGTRLLVL.

The chain joins TRBV7-9 to TRBJ1-1, with 7 bases identical to TRBD1. Germline CDR1 is SEHNR and CDR2 is FQNEAQ (reference sequence). Losses at the gene ends were 2 bases for V and 7 bases for J; bases not matched to a gene: 7. The CDR3 extends over 14 amino acids. CDR3 in DNA: TGTGCCAGCAGCTTAAGGGAGGGGGCGAGTGAAGCTTTCTTT. It yields the protein CASSLREGASEAFF.

The chain is built from TRBV5-6 and TRBJ1-4; D may be TRBD1 (5 bases). Trimming stripped 6 bases from V and 4 bases from J, with 10 bases between. The CDR3 runs to 13 residues. Looked up from germline, CDR1 is SGHDT and CDR2 is YYEEEE. The CDR3 DNA reads TGTGCCAGCAACCTGGGGGATAATGAAAAACTGTTTTTT. This translates into CASNLGDNEKLFF.

The chain has TRBV2 and TRBJ2-1; TRBD2 agrees at 7 bases. V shed 0 bases and J 6 bases; nucleotides not matched to a gene: 8. This CDR3 comprises 16 residues. The germline gives CDR1 SNHLY, CDR2 FYNNEI. In nucleotides, the CDR3 is TGTGCCAGCAGTGAAGCCCGCGGGGAGGGATCCAATGAGCAGTTCTTC. Its translation is CASSEARGEGSNEQFF.

In its sample, this clone was seen once. The rearrangement uses TRBV11-1 and TRBJ2-7; 9 bases are shared with TRBD2. Looked up from germline, CDR1 is SGHAT and CDR2 is FQDESV (reference sequence). The V and J ends lost 6 bases and 1 base, in that order; junction bases with no gene match: 4. The length of the CDR3 is 14 residues. This CDR3 is CASSYGLASYEQYF. The CDR3 region has the DNA TGTGCCAGCAGTTACGGACTAGCGTCCTACGAGCAGTACTTC.

The chain links TRBV6-5 to TRBJ1-1, with 7 positions matching TRBD1. Germline V CDR1 and CDR2: MNHEY, SVGAGI. The CDR3 is 14 amino acids. With V trimmed by 8 bases and J by 4 bases, 10 bases remained unmatched. The CDR3 DNA reads as TGTGCCAGCGGAACCTCTACAGGGGCCACTGAAGCTTTCTTT. It codes for CASGTSTGATEAFF.

This chain joins TRBV5-1 and TRBJ2-5; D gene ambiguous. The CDR3 consists of 12 residues. V lost 3 bases to trimming and J lost 5 bases, with 8 bases between them. Germline assignment: CDR1 SGHRS and CDR2 YFSETQ. CDR3 nucleotides: TGCGCCAGCAGCTGGCCCCAGGAGACCCAGTACTTC. This codes for CASSWPQETQYF.

This chain connects TRBV18 to TRBJ2-5, with D perhaps being TRBD1 or TRBD2 (5 bases each). This CDR3 region has 14 residues. The germline V and J ends were trimmed by 9 bases and 3 bases, with 17 bases remaining between them. Germline CDR1 reads KGHSH; CDR2 reads LQKENI. The CDR3 is CASFTGTAEETQYF. The CDR3, as DNA: TGTGCCAGTTTCACCGGGACGGCCGAAGAGACCCAGTACTTC.

The chain links TRBV2 to TRBJ2-7; 8 positions match TRBD1. After removal of 7 bases from V and 0 bases from J, the junction contained 5 bases not matched to a gene. Germline CDR1 is SNHLY and CDR2 is FYNNEI. The CDR3 is 14 residues long. The CDR3, as DNA: TGTGCCAGCAACCGGGACAGGAGCTCCTACGAGCAGTACTTC. Its protein is CASNRDRSSYEQYF.

This clone appeared once. The J gene is TRBJ1-5, the V gene TRBV11-2; no firm D call. CDR3 length equals 13 residues. V was shortened by 0 bases and J by 7 bases, with 7 bases between the two germline ends. CDR1 is SGHAT, CDR2 FQNNGV, per germline. The CDR3 loop is CASSLDRGQPQHF. In DNA form, the CDR3 reads TGTGCCAGCAGCTTAGATCGTGGACAGCCCCAGCATTTT.

The rearrangement links TRBV5-1 to TRBJ1-1, with D tentatively TRBD1 (5 bases). Germline V lookup: CDR1 SGHRS, CDR2 YFSETQ. Between the trimmed V and J ends, which lost 3 bases and 1 base, there was a span of 13 bases. This CDR3 is built from 15 residues. This CDR3 is CASSWAGTENTEAFF. The CDR3 region has the DNA TGCGCCAGCAGCTGGGCCGGGACGGAGAACACTGAAGCTTTCTTT.

The chain employs TRBV9 and TRBJ1-6, with D unclear. This CDR3 comprises 13 residues. Germline CDR1 is SGDLS and CDR2 is YYNGEE. The V end was cut by 4 bases, the J end by 5 bases, with 7 bases between. This CDR3 reads CASSFEDNSPLHF. CDR3 nucleotide sequence: TGTGCCAGCAGCTTCGAGGATAATTCACCCCTCCACTTT. The whole variable domain, remainder taken from reference TRBV9 and TRBJ1-6, is DSGVTQTPKHLITATGQRVTLRCSPRSGDLSVYWYQQSLDQGLQFLIQYYNGEERAKGNILERFSAQQFPDLHSELNLSSLELGDSALYFCASSFEDNSPLHFGNGTRLTVT.

V and J are TRBV19 and TRBJ2-7; 7 nucleotides align to TRBD1. CDR3 length: 14 residues. V was clipped by 5 bases and J by 4 bases; unmatched bases: 8. The germline V gene encodes CDR1 LNHDA and CDR2 SQIVND (reference sequence). The CDR3: CASSAQGLGYEQYF. CDR3 nucleotide sequence: TGTGCCAGTAGTGCACAGGGGTTAGGATACGAGCAGTACTTC. Together with reference TRBV19 and TRBJ2-7, the CDR3 gives the full variable domain: DGGITQSPKYLFRKEGQNVTLSCEQNLNHDAMYWYRQDPGQGLRLIYYSQIVNDFQKGDIAEGYSVSREKKESFPLTVTSAQKNPTAFYLCASSAQGLGYEQYFGPGTRLTVT.

V is TRBV9 and J is TRBJ2-7, with 7 bases identical to TRBD2. CDR1 and CDR2 from the germline V gene are SGDLS and YYNGEE. V was clipped by 0 bases and J by 7 bases; unmatched bases: 10. The CDR3 length is 15 residues. CDR3 loop: CASSVDRAGLGEQYF. In DNA form, the CDR3 reads TGTGCCAGCAGCGTAGATCGAGCGGGGTTGGGGGAGCAGTACTTC.

V is TRBV19 and J is TRBJ2-2; D not certain. Germline lookup yields CDR1 LNHDA and CDR2 SQIVND (reference sequence). V was shortened by 3 bases and J by 0 bases, with 11 bases between the two germline ends. CDR3 length: 16 amino acids. The chain's CDR3 is CASSIRKTSNTGELFF. For the CDR3, the DNA is TGTGCCAGTAGTATCCGAAAAACCTCGAACACCGGGGAGCTGTTTTTT. Full variable domain (rest looked up from reference TRBV19 and TRBJ2-2): DGGITQSPKYLFRKEGQNVTLSCEQNLNHDAMYWYRQDPGQGLRLIYYSQIVNDFQKGDIAEGYSVSREKKESFPLTVTSAQKNPTAFYLCASSIRKTSNTGELFFGEGSRLTVL.

In its sample, this clone was seen a few times. CDR3 amino acids: CASSPRNGNSPLHF. For the CDR3, the DNA is TGTGCCAGTAGTCCGAGAAATGGTAATTCACCCCTCCACTTT. The chain uses TRBV19 and TRBJ1-6, with D hard to call. The CDR3 extends over 14 amino acids. Germline CDR1 and CDR2: LNHDA and SQIVND (reference sequence). V lost 5 bases, J lost 6 bases, and 11 bases lay in between.

The gene calls are TRBV11-3 and TRBJ1-6, with D possibly being TRBD1 (5 bases). Germline CDR1 SGHNT, CDR2 YENEEA. V lost 9 bases and J lost 9, with 15 bases in between. CDR3 size: 13 residues. CDR3 protein: CASRKGLGSPLHF. CDR3 nucleotide sequence: TGTGCCAGTCGGAAGGGGTTGGGTTCACCCCTCCACTTT.

The chain is built from TRBV27 and TRBJ2-3; no definite D call. The germline V gene has CDR1 MNHEY and CDR2 SMNVEV (reference sequence). The V end was cut by 3 bases, the J end by 2 bases, with 6 bases between. The CDR3 covers 13 residues. The CDR3 DNA sequence: TGTGCCAGCAGTTTTAGACCCACAGATACGCAGTATTTT. This gives the protein CASSFRPTDTQYF.

This chain uses TRBV18 with TRBJ2-1, with D tentatively TRBD2 (6 bases). Germline lookup yields CDR1 KGHSH and CDR2 LQKENI. Trimming shortened V by 2 bases and J by 4 bases, and 18 bases separated the two germline ends. CDR3 length equals 17 residues. The DNA of the CDR3 is TGTGCCAGCTCACCAGCGATCCGGACTAAATTATACAATGAGCAGTTCTTC. Its protein is CASSPAIRTKLYNEQFF.

The chain carries TRBV11-3 and TRBJ2-7; D is perhaps TRBD2 (5 bases). V was trimmed by 5 bases and J by 5 bases, leaving 16 bases between them. The germline V gene encodes CDR1 SGHNT and CDR2 YENEEA. CDR3 size: 14 residues. The CDR3 region has the DNA TGTGCCAGCAGCGACCTCGTGACGCGGGACGAGCAGTACTTC. Its translation: CASSDLVTRDEQYF.

This chain links TRBV7-9 with TRBJ1-2; no clear D gene. CDR3 length equals 11 residues. CDR1 is SEHNR and CDR2 is FQNEAQ in the germline V gene (reference sequence). V gave up 2 bases and J gave up 6 bases, with 4 bases separating them. The CDR3 DNA reads as TGTGCCAGCAGCTTATACGATGGCTACACCTTC. Translating gives CASSLYDGYTF.